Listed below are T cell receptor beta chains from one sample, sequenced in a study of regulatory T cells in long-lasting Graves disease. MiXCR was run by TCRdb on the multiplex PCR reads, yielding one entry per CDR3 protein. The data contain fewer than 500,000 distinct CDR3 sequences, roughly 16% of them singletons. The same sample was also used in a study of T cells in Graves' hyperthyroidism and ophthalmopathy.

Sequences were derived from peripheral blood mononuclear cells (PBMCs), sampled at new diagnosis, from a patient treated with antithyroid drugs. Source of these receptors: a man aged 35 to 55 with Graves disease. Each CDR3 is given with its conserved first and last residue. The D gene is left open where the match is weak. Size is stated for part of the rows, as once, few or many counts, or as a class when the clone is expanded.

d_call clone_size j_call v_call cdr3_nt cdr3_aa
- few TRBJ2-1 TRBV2 TGTGCCACCCCCCAGCGGGATGAGCAGTTCTTC CATPQRDEQFF
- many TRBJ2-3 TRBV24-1 TGTGCCACCAGTCCGGGGGTGGCGACCGCCACAGATACGCAGTATTTT CATSPGVATATDTQYF
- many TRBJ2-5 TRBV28 TGTGCCAGCAGTTTAGGGGTAGGGAAAGAGACCCAGTACTTC CASSLGVGKETQYF
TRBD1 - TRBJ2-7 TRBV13 TGTGCCAGCAGATCGTCCGGGACAGTTGCCGACGAGCAGTACTTC CASRSSGTVADEQYF
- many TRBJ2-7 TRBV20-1 TGCAGTGCTAGAGTTCGGGGAGGGGGCTTACGCGAGCAGTACTTC CSARVRGGGLREQYF
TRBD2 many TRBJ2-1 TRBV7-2 TGTGCCAGCAGCTTTAGACTAGCGGGAGCTCTTATGGAGCAGTTCTTC CASSFRLAGALMEQFF
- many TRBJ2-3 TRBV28 TGTGCCAGCAGTGGACCTAGCACAGATACGCAGTATTTT CASSGPSTDTQYF
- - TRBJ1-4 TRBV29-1 TGCAGCGTCCTGGGGGTTACAGGGTCGGGTGAAAAACTGTTTTTT CSVLGVTGSGEKLFF
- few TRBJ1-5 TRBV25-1 TGTGCCAGCTGGTTGGGCAATCAGCCCCAGCATTTT CASWLGNQPQHF
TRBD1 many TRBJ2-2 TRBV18 TGTGCCAGCTCACGGGGACAGGGAGGCACCGGGGAGCTGTTTTTT CASSRGQGGTGELFF
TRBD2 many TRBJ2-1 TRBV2 TGTGCCAGCAGTAGCGGGAGGGCCTCCTACAATGAGCAGTTCTTC CASSSGRASYNEQFF
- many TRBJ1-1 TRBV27 TGTGCCAGCAGTTTTCCCCAGTCATGGCTCCTGAACACTGAAGCTTTCTTT CASSFPQSWLLNTEAFF
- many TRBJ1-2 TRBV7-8 TGTGCCAGCAGCCCAGACAGCATCAGCTATGGCTACACCTTC CASSPDSISYGYTF
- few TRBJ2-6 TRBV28 TGTGCCAGCAGTGGGGGTGGTGGGGCCAACGTCCTGACTTTC CASSGGGGANVLTF
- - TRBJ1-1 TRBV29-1 TGCAGCGTTGTAGACCCTGGGACTGAAGCTTTCTTT CSVVDPGTEAFF
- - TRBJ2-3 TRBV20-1 TGCAGTGCTATGGGGGCCGATACGCAGTATTTT CSAMGADTQYF
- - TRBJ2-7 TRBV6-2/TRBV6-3 TGTGCCAGCAGTTACTCACGGGACGGACGAATAGAGAGCCCCTACGAGCAGTACTTC CASSYSRDGRIESPYEQYF
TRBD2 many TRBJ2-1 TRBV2 TGTGCCAGCAGAAGGACTAGCGGAGGGAACAATGAGCAGTTCTTC CASRRTSGGNNEQFF
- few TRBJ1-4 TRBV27 TGTGCCAGCAGTCAGGACCCTAATGAAAAACTGTTTTTT CASSQDPNEKLFF
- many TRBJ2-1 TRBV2 TGTGCCAGCACTGGGACTTTAAACAATGAGCAGTTCTTC CASTGTLNNEQFF
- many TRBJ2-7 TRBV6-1 TGTGCCATGGGGGTCGAGAGCTACGAGCAGTACTTC CAMGVESYEQYF
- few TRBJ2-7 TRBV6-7 TGTGCCAACCGAAGGACAGAGACCTACGAGCAGTACTTC CANRRTETYEQYF
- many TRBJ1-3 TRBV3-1 TGTGCCAGCAAGGCTGGGTCTGGAAACACCATATATTTT CASKAGSGNTIYF
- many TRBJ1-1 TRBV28 TGTGCCAGCAGTTTTCGGAGGAGAGAAGCTTTCTTT CASSFRRREAFF
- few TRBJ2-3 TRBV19 TGTGCCAGTAGTGAAGCTGCCACAGATACGCAGTATTTT CASSEAATDTQYF
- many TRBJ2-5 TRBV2 TGTGCCAGCAGTGGGCAGGGGATCGGGACCCAGTACTTC CASSGQGIGTQYF
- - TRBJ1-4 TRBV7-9 TGTGCCAGCAGCCATATGACAATCAATAATGAAAAACTGTTTTTT CASSHMTINNEKLFF
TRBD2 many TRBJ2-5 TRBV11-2 TGTGCCAGCACCCTAGCGGGAAGGGAGACCCAGTACTTC CASTLAGRETQYF
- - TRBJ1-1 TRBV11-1 TGTGCCAGCAGCTTAGCGCAGGGTCTCGGCACTGAAGCTTTCTTT CASSLAQGLGTEAFF
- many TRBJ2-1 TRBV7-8 TGTGCCAGCAGCTTACTGGGTAGCGGAGAGAAGGATGAGCAGTTCTTC CASSLLGSGEKDEQFF
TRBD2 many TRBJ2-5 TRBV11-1 TGTGCCAGCAGTTCCCGGGGACTACAAGAGACCCAGTACTTC CASSSRGLQETQYF
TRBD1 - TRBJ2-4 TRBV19 TGTGCCAGTAGGACGGGACAGGGGCGGGACATTCAGTACTTC CASRTGQGRDIQYF
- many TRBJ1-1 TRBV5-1 TGCGCCAGCAGCTTGATCGCGAGGTCACTGAACACTGAAGCTTTCTTT CASSLIARSLNTEAFF
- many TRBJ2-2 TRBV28 TGTGCCAGCAAACCCCAAAGGGGGGGAGGGTCGAACACCGGGGAGCTGTTTTTT CASKPQRGGGSNTGELFF
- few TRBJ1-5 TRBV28 TGTGCCAGCAGCTCGGGAGAGGTCAGGGGGCATTTT CASSSGEVRGHF
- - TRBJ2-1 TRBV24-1 TGTGCCACCAGTGATACAGGACCCCCCACGGGCGAGCAGTTCTTC CATSDTGPPTGEQFF
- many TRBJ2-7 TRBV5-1 TGCGCCAGCAGCTTGGGGTCGGGCCCCTACGAGCAGTACTTC CASSLGSGPYEQYF
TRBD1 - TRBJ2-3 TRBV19 TGTGCCAGTAGAAATCCAGGGGGCGCGAAGTTTCGCACAGATACGCAGTATTTT CASRNPGGAKFRTDTQYF
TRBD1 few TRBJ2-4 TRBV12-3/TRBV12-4 TGTGCCAGCAGTTTCGCCGGGACAGGTTACGGTGTGGGAAACATTCAGTACTTC CASSFAGTGYGVGNIQYF
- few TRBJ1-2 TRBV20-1 TGCAGTGACTTTTGCGGGGGGACATTCTCTAACTATGGCTACACCTTC CSDFCGGTFSNYGYTF
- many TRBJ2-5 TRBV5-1 TGCGCCAGCAGCTTGTCGACTCGCGGGGTCTCGGAGACCCAGTACTTC CASSLSTRGVSETQYF
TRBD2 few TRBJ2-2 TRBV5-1 TGCGCCAGCAGCTTGACTAGCGGGAGTTATAACACCGGGGAGCTGTTTTTT CASSLTSGSYNTGELFF
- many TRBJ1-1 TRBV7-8 TGTGCCAGCAGCTGGAGGGCAGAGAACACTGAAGCTTTCTTT CASSWRAENTEAFF
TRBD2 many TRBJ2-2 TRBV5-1 TGCGCCAGCAGCTTTCCTAGCGGGATCGCCGGGGAGCTGTTTTTT CASSFPSGIAGELFF
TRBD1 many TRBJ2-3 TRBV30 TGTGCCTGGAAGGGGGCAGGGAGAGAGGGCACAGATACGCAGTATTTT CAWKGAGREGTDTQYF
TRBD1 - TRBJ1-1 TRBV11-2 TGTGCCAGCAGCCAAGTTACAGGGGGCACCTCTGTAGCTTTCTTT CASSQVTGGTSVAFF
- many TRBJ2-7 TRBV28 TGTGCCAGCAGCCGACGGTTGGAGCAGTACTTC CASSRRLEQYF
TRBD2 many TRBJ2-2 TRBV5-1 TGCGCCAGCAGCTCCTCGGGACTACCGAACACCGGGGAGCTGTTTTTT CASSSSGLPNTGELFF